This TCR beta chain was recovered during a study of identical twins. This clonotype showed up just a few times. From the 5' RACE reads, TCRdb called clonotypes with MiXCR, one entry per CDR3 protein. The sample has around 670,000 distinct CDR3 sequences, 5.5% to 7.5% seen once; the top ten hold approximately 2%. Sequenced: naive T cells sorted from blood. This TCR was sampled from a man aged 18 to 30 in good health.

CDR3 nucleotide sequence: TGTGCCAGCCATTCCACAGCTAGCTCCTACGAGCAGTACTTC. It yields the protein CASHSTASSYEQYF. The chain carries TRBV27 and TRBJ2-7; D gene uncertain. Germline V gene sequence: CDR1 MNHEY, CDR2 SMNVEV (reference sequence). Trimming left V 8 bases short and J 0 bases short, with 14 bases between. The CDR3 runs 14 residues.